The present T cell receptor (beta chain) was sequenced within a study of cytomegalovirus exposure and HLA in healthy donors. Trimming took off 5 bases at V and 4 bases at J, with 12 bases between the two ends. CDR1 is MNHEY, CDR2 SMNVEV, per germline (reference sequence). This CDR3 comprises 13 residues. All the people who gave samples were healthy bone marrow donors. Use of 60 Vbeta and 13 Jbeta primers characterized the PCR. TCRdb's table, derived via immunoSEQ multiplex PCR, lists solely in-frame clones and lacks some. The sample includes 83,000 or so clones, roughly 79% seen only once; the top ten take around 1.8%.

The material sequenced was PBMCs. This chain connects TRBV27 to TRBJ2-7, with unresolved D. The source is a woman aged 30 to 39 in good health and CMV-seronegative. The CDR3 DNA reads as TGTGCCAGCAGTCTAACACCGGAGTACGAGCAGTACTTC. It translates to CASSLTPEYEQYF.